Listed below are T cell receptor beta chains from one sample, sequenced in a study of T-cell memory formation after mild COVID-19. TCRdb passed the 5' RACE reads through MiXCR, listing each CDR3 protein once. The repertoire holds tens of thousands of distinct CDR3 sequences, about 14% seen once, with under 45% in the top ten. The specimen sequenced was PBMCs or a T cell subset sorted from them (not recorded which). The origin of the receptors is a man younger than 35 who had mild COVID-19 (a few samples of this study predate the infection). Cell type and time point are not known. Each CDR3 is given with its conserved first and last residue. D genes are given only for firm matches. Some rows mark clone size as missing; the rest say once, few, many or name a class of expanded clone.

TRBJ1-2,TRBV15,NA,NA,CATFNGVGGYTF,TGTGCCACCTTTAACGGGGTGGGCGGCTACACCTTC
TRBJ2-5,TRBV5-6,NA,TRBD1,CASSPEGRGLETQYF,TGTGCCAGCAGCCCTGAGGGCAGGGGGCTCGAGACCCAGTACTTC
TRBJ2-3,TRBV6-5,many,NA,CASSYLSGAVRDTQYF,TGTGCCAGCAGCTACCTTTCGGGGGCAGTAAGGGATACGCAGTATTTT
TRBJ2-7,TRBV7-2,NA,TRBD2,CASSLAGQERWGLYEQYF,TGTGCCAGCAGCTTAGCGGGGCAGGAAAGGTGGGGACTATACGAGCAGTACTTC
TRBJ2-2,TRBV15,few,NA,CATSRGESPGELFF,TGTGCCACCAGCAGAGGCGAGAGCCCCGGGGAGCTGTTTTTT
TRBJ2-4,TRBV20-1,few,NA,CSAPRETKNIQYF,TGCAGTGCTCCGAGGGAAACCAAAAACATTCAGTACTTC
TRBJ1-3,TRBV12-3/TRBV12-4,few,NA,CASSCCGVGNTIYF,TGTGCCAGCAGTTGTTGCGGGGTAGGAAACACCATATATTTT
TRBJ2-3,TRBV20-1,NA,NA,CSAGNTQYF,TGCAGTGCGGGGAATACGCAGTATTTT
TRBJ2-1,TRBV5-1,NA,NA,CASSPKRDGNEQFF,TGCGCCAGCAGCCCTAAGAGGGACGGAAATGAGCAGTTCTTC
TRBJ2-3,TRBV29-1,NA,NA,CSVERESTDTQYF,TGCAGCGTTGAGAGGGAGAGCACAGATACGCAGTATTTT
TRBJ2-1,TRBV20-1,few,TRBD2,CSASPGLAGGNEQFF,TGCAGTGCTAGCCCTGGGCTAGCGGGGGGTAATGAGCAGTTCTTC
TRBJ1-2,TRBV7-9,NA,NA,CASSFHGSGYTF,TGTGCCAGCAGCTTCCATGGTTCTGGCTACACCTTC
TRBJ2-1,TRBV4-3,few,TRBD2,CASSQDTSGGLGEQFF,TGCGCCAGCAGCCAAGATACTAGCGGGGGCCTGGGTGAGCAGTTCTTC
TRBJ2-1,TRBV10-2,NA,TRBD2,CASSEWLAGENEQFF,TGCGCCAGCAGTGAGTGGCTAGCGGGGGAAAATGAGCAGTTCTTC
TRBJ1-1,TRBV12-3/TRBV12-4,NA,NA,CASSGGPPTEAFF,TGTGCCAGCAGCGGGGGGCCCCCCACTGAAGCTTTCTTT
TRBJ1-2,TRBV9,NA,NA,CASSVGSGHGYTF,TGTGCCAGCAGCGTCGGATCAGGGCACGGCTACACCTTC
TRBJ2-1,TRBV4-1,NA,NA,CASSQPRGNEQFF,TGCGCCAGCAGCCAACCTCGCGGAAATGAGCAGTTCTTC
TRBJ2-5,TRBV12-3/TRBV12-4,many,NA,CASSSLGGETQYF,TGTGCCAGCAGCTCCCTAGGTGGGGAGACCCAGTACTTC
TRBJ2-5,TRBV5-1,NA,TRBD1,CASSMGQGLVETQYF,TGCGCCAGCAGCATGGGACAGGGTTTAGTAGAGACCCAGTACTTC
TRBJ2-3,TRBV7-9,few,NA,CASEKPGRGPTDTQYF,TGTGCCAGTGAAAAACCCGGGCGGGGCCCCACAGATACGCAGTATTTT
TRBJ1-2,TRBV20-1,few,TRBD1,CSALGQGELRGYTF,TGCAGTGCCCTTGGACAGGGGGAGTTGAGGGGCTACACCTTC
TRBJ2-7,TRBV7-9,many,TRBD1,CASSAKGQDPYEQYF,TGTGCCAGCAGCGCGAAGGGACAGGATCCTTACGAGCAGTACTTC
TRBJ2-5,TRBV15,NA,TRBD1,CATSSGQGDQETQYF,TGTGCCACCAGCAGCGGACAGGGAGACCAAGAGACCCAGTACTTC
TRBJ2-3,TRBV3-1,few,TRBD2,CASSSSGETSSTDTQYF,TGTGCCAGCAGTTCTAGCGGGGAAACATCCAGCACAGATACGCAGTATTTT
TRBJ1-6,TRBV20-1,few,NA,CSARPTSRARLYNSPLHF,TGCAGTGCTAGACCCACCTCCAGGGCGAGGCTCTATAATTCACCCCTCCACTTT
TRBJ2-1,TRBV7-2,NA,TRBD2,CASSLGSTSGAYNEQFF,TGTGCCAGCAGCTTAGGGTCGACTAGCGGGGCCTACAATGAGCAGTTCTTC
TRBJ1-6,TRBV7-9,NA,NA,CASSAGQGSSPLHF,TGTGCCAGCAGTGCCGGGCAGGGAAGTTCACCCCTCCACTTT
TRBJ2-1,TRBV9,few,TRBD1,CASSQTLGTGVYEQFF,TGTGCCAGCAGCCAAACGCTAGGGACAGGGGTATATGAGCAGTTCTTC
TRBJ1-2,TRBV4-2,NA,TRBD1,CASSQESGQGGGYTF,TGTGCCAGCAGCCAAGAGTCTGGACAGGGAGGAGGCTACACCTTC
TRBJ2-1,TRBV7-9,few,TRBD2,CASKAGEQFF,TGTGCCAGCAAAGCGGGGGAGCAGTTCTTC